The 10 T cell receptor beta chains given below trace back to one sample, sequenced in a study of blood T cell repertoires in COVID-19. The table came from immunoSEQ multiplex PCR; TCRdb's copy has only in-frame clones and leaves some out. In the table there are about 100,000 clones, approximately 80% of which are singletons. Sequencing was performed on peripheral blood. The receptor source for this set is a woman in her sixties or seventies with acute or convalescent COVID-19.

This clone has just a few counts. This chain uses TRBV6-1 with TRBJ1-1, with D uncertain. This CDR3 has 15 residues. Per germline, CDR1 MNHNS and CDR2 SASEGT. Trimming took 2 bases from V and 2 from J, leaving 12 bases between them. CDR3 amino acids: CASSEHLKRNTEAFF. The CDR3 nucleotides read TGTGCCAGCAGTGAACATCTAAAGAGAAACACTGAAGCTTTCTTT.

Ten or more counts support this clone. The chain joins TRBV9 to TRBJ1-2; 8 nucleotides line up with TRBD1. The CDR3 consists of 14 residues. Germline V gene data show CDR1 as SGDLS and CDR2 as YYNGEE. V was clipped by 4 bases and J by 8 bases; unmatched bases: 10. The CDR3 DNA reads TGTGCCAGCAGCTTCCTACAGGGGGAGGGAGGCTACACCTTC. It encodes CASSFLQGEGGYTF.

This clone was detected only a few times. In nucleotides, the CDR3 is TGTGCCAGTAGTGCAGCCGGGACAGGGAATGGAAACACCATATATTTT. This sequence encodes CASSAAGTGNGNTIYF. This chain uses TRBV19 with TRBJ1-3; 9 positions agree with TRBD1. With V trimmed by 5 bases and J by 3 bases, 8 bases remained unmatched. The CDR3 length is 16 residues. CDR1 and CDR2 (germline): LNHDA, SQIVND (reference sequence).

This chain uses TRBV20-1 with TRBJ2-3; the match to TRBD2 covers 12 bases. J lost 3 bases, V lost 3 bases, and 13 bases had no gene match. Germline-derived CDR1 and CDR2 are DFQATT and SNEGSKA (reference sequence). CDR3 size: 18 residues. The CDR3 loop is CSASNRAASGGATDTQYF. DNA for the CDR3: TGCAGTGCTAGTAACAGGGCGGCTAGCGGGGGGGCAACAGATACGCAGTATTTT.

The chain joins TRBV28 to TRBJ1-1, with TRBD1 identical over 7 bases. This CDR3 is 17 amino acids long. With V trimmed by 2 bases and J by 5 bases, 14 bases remained unmatched. Germline assignment: CDR1 MDHEN and CDR2 SYDVKM. The CDR3 DNA sequence: TGTGCCAGCAGTTTACGTCAGGGGGTAGGTTTGAGGACTGAAGCTTTCTTT. Protein product: CASSLRQGVGLRTEAFF. The variable domain in full, completed from reference TRBV28 and TRBJ1-1, reads DVKVTQSSRYLVKRTGEKVFLECVQDMDHENMFWYRQDPGLGLRLIYFSYDVKMKEKGDIPEGYSVSREKKERFSLILESASTNQTSMYLCASSLRQGVGLRTEAFFGQGTRLTVV.

The chain links TRBV20-1 to TRBJ2-7; D is ambiguous. The CDR3 length is 15 residues. V was clipped by 3 bases and J by 6 bases, with 21 bases between them. Germline CDR1 is DFQATT and CDR2 is SNEGSKA (reference sequence). This chain's CDR3 is CSASSPYGEVREQYV. CDR3 nucleotide sequence: TGCAGTGCTAGTTCCCCTTACGGAGAAGTCCGCGAGCAGTACGTC.

This clone is a singleton in its sample. The chain is built from TRBV5-4 and TRBJ2-2, with D perhaps matching TRBD1 (6 bases). The CDR3 has 15 amino acids. Germline CDR1 and CDR2: SGHNT and YYREEE (reference sequence). V was shortened by 0 bases and J by 5 bases, with 11 bases between the two germline ends. This CDR3 reads CASSLEQGGTGELFF. The CDR3 coding sequence is TGTGCCAGCAGCTTGGAACAGGGTGGGACCGGGGAGCTGTTTTTT.

The chain is built from TRBV9 and TRBJ2-2; the match to TRBD2 covers 7 bases. CDR3 length: 17 amino acids. With 3 bases clipped from V and 1 base from J, the junction kept 9 bases outside the gene matches. Germline CDR1 and CDR2: SGDLS and YYNGEE. CDR3 region: CASSAGGAGVNTGELFF. The DNA of the CDR3 is TGTGCCAGCAGCGCCGGCGGGGCGGGGGTGAACACCGGGGAGCTGTTTTTT.

This chain uses TRBV6-5 with TRBJ2-7; D possibly corresponds to TRBD1 (5 bases). Germline-derived CDR1 and CDR2 are MNHEY and SVGAGI. Trimming removed 7 bases at V and 3 bases at J, with 19 bases between. The length of the CDR3 is 15 residues. DNA for the CDR3: TGTGCCAGCAATCCAGGGCTCCTTTCCCGCTACGAGCAGTACTTC. Encoded protein: CASNPGLLSRYEQYF.

The chain recombines TRBV6-2 or TRBV6-3 with TRBJ2-2; 8 bases match TRBD1. Germline-derived CDR1 and CDR2 are MNHEY and SVGEGT. This CDR3 is built from 16 residues. Trimming cost V 5 bases and J 0 bases; bases outside gene matches: 5. The CDR3, as DNA: TGTGCCAGCAGTCAAGCAGGGGGCGCGAACACCGGGGAGCTGTTTTTT. Translated, it gives CASSQAGGANTGELFF.